The 25 T cell receptor beta chains given below trace back to one sample, sequenced in a study of CD8+CD57+ T cells in acquired aplastic anemia. It was genomic DNA that served as the template for profiling TCR beta VDJ and CDR3. Using its own MiXCR run on the reads, TCRdb lists one record per CDR3 protein. The profile covers some 280,000 distinct CDR3 sequences, with 56% appearing a single time and roughly 8% taken by the ten largest. Sample: sorted CD4+, CD8+, or CD8+CD57+ T cells (not recorded which) from PBMCs. The receptors were sampled from a human donor with severe aplastic anemia or a healthy control (not recorded which).

This clonotype was seen more than once but under ten times. The chain carries TRBV12-3 or TRBV12-4 and TRBJ2-7; D gene uncertain. The CDR3 runs 11 residues. V was pared by 5 bases and J by 3 bases, with 5 bases between. The CDR3 DNA reads as TGTGCCAGCAGTCGGATCTACGAGCAGTACTTC. Translation: CASSRIYEQYF.

In its sample, this clonotype was seen once. This chain uses TRBV5-1 with TRBJ1-5; TRBD1 might be the D (5 bases). This CDR3 spans 13 amino acids. The V gene lost 7 bases and the J gene lost 4 bases, with 12 bases spanning the gap. From germline, CDR1 is SGHRS and CDR2 YFSETQ. As DNA, the CDR3 is TGCGCCAGCGCCCCGGGGGAGAATCAGCCCCAGCATTTT. Residues: CASAPGENQPQHF.

On this clonotype: Germline and junction disagree at one end, which may indicate a read error. The chain recombines TRBV5-1 with TRBJ2-7; TRBD1 matches at 7 bases. Germline values: CDR1 SGHRS, CDR2 YFSETQ. The CDR3 covers 15 residues. DNA for the CDR3: TGCGCCGGCAGCTTGAAAGGGACAGTCGACTACGAGCAGTACTTC. Translated: CAGSLKGTVDYEQYF.

This clonotype was seen more than once but under ten times. CDR3: CASSLVEGRDTQYF. The CDR3 region has the DNA TGTGCCAGCAGCTTAGTTGAGGGCCGAGATACGCAGTATTTT. The chain recombines TRBV7-8 with TRBJ2-3; possible D gene TRBD2, 5 bases. Trimming cost V 1 base and J 5 bases, with 10 bases left between them. The CDR3 has 14 residues. The germline V gene has CDR1 SGHVS and CDR2 FQNEAQ.

The sample holds a few counts of this clonotype. CDR3 in amino acids: CASSIGGSGQFF. In DNA, the CDR3 is TGTGCCAGCAGTATTGGGGGGTCCGGGCAGTTCTTC. The gene calls are TRBV7-9 and TRBJ2-1; a possible D gene is TRBD2 (6 bases). Trimming took off 6 bases at V and 12 bases at J, with 15 bases between the two ends. The germline gives CDR1 SEHNR, CDR2 FQNEAQ (reference sequence). CDR3 length equals 12 residues.

This chain uses TRBV18 with TRBJ2-1, with 13 positions matching TRBD2. The CDR3 consists of 19 residues. The V and J ends lost 3 bases and 7 bases, in that order; junction bases with no gene match: 15. Germline V lookup: CDR1 KGHSH, CDR2 LQKENI. CDR3 loop: CASSPELAGGPFDANEQFF. In DNA form, the CDR3 reads TGTGCCAGCTCACCGGAACTAGCGGGGGGGCCCTTTGATGCAAATGAGCAGTTCTTC.

The chain recombines TRBV2 with TRBJ1-2; 8 positions agree with TRBD1. Unmatched junction bases numbered 7, after V lost 3 bases and J lost 7 bases. The CDR3 contains 14 residues. Germline assignment: CDR1 SNHLY and CDR2 FYNNEI. The CDR3 sequence: CASSEKGRGLGYTF. The CDR3 DNA reads as TGTGCCAGCAGTGAGAAGGGCAGGGGGCTTGGCTACACCTTC.

This clonotype was seen more than once but under ten times. V gene TRBV25-1 combines with J gene TRBJ2-7; D may match TRBD1 or TRBD2 (5 bases each). The CDR3 sequence is 14 residues long. V was pared by 5 bases and J by 3 bases, with 14 bases between. CDR1 MGHDK and CDR2 SYGVNS come from the germline V gene. The CDR3 spells CASSKAGTVYEQYF. The CDR3 DNA follows: TGTGCCAGCAGTAAAGCCGGGACCGTCTACGAGCAGTACTTC.

The rearrangement joins TRBV5-4 to TRBJ2-7; D possibly corresponds to TRBD1 (5 bases). CDR1 and CDR2 from the germline V gene are SGHNT and YYREEE (reference sequence). The CDR3 is 13 residues long. Trimming shortened V by 0 bases and J by 6 bases, and 10 bases separated the two germline ends. This chain's CDR3 is CASSLVREREQYF. CDR3 bases: TGTGCCAGCAGCTTGGTCAGGGAACGCGAGCAGTACTTC.

V usage is TRBV29-1 and J usage is TRBJ2-3; 10 positions match TRBD2. Germline-derived CDR1 and CDR2 are SQVTM and ANQGSEA. The length of the CDR3 is 14 residues. J was trimmed by 6 bases and V by 6 bases; bases with no gene match: 9. The CDR3 here is CSVVGLAARDTQYF. CDR3 bases: TGCAGCGTAGTAGGACTAGCGGCGAGGGATACGCAGTATTTT.

The rearrangement uses TRBV2 and TRBJ2-1; tentatively, D is TRBD1 or TRBD2 (6 bases each). The CDR3 is 13 residues long. V shed 11 bases and J shed 6 bases, with 17 bases lying between them. In germline, CDR1 is SNHLY, CDR2 FYNNEI. CDR3 in amino acids: CAEGGVYGNEQFF. Here the CDR3 DNA reads TGTGCCGAGGGGGGAGTCTATGGCAATGAGCAGTTCTTC.

J is TRBJ2-7 and V is TRBV20-1; maybe TRBD2 (7 bases). The CDR3 consists of 14 residues. V gave up 7 bases and J gave up 5 bases, with 21 bases separating them. In germline, CDR1 is DFQATT, CDR2 SNEGSKA (reference sequence). CDR3 in amino acids: CSVRGGASRNEQYF. CDR3 nucleotides: TGCAGTGTGCGAGGGGGGGCATCTCGCAACGAGCAGTACTTC.

The CDR3 DNA reads as TGTGCCAGCAGTTTCCCCGGGACTCAAGAGACCCAGTACTTC. Its translation is CASSFPGTQETQYF. V and J are TRBV28 and TRBJ2-5; possibly TRBD2 for D (6 bases). V dropped 3 bases and J dropped 2 bases, with 10 bases sitting between them. The germline gives CDR1 MDHEN, CDR2 SYDVKM. The CDR3 loop spans 14 amino acids.

This clonotype was recorded at least ten times. The J gene is TRBJ1-1, the V gene TRBV7-8; 8 nucleotides align to TRBD1. The germline V gene has CDR1 SGHVS and CDR2 FQNEAQ. Trimming at V came to 5 bases and at J to 1 base, leaving 3 bases not matched to a gene. The CDR3 consists of 14 residues. The CDR3: CASSVTGENTEAFF. Written as DNA, the CDR3 is TGTGCCAGCAGCGTGACAGGGGAGAACACTGAAGCTTTCTTT.

This clonotype was recorded many times. The chain couples TRBV6-4 to TRBJ1-2; 10 bases align to TRBD1. The CDR3 length is 14 residues. With 4 bases clipped from V and 7 bases from J, the junction kept 6 bases outside the gene matches. Germline assignment: CDR1 MRHNA and CDR2 SNTAGT. The CDR3 nucleotides are TGTGCCAGCAGTGTCTCCGGGACAGGGGTTGGCTACACCTTC. Protein: CASSVSGTGVGYTF.

The chain is built from TRBV19 and TRBJ2-5; D may correspond to TRBD1 or TRBD2 (5 bases each). V was shortened by 3 bases and J by 1 base, with 12 bases between the two germline ends. The V gene's germline CDR1 is LNHDA and CDR2 SQIVND (reference sequence). This CDR3 spans 15 amino acids. The CDR3 reads CASSIEDGAQETQYF. As DNA, the CDR3 is TGTGCCAGTAGTATCGAGGACGGGGCCCAAGAGACCCAGTACTTC.

As for this clonotype: This may arise from a read error, as a much more abundant clone is one base away. The chain employs TRBV5-4 and TRBJ2-1; TRBD1 or TRBD2 may be the D gene (6 bases each). The CDR3 sequence is 16 residues long. Trimming removed 2 bases at V and 8 bases at J, with 20 bases between. Germline V gene lookup returns CDR1 SGHNT and CDR2 YYREEE (reference sequence). The chain's CDR3 is CASSLGGTGGVYEQFF. In nucleotides, the CDR3 is TGTGCCAGCAGCTTAGGGGGGACTGGCGGGGTCTATGAGCAGTTCTTC.

The genes are TRBV5-1 and TRBJ2-2, with no clear D. This CDR3 is 15 amino acids long. CDR1 SGHRS and CDR2 YFSETQ come from the germline V gene. V was pared by 10 bases and J by 0 bases, with 16 bases between. The CDR3 sequence is CACAPYDTNTGELFF. CDR3 DNA: TGCGCCTGCGCCCCCTATGATACGAACACCGGGGAGCTGTTTTTT. Complete variable domain (other parts from reference TRBV5-1 and TRBJ2-2): KAGVTQTPRYLIKTRGQQVTLSCSPISGHRSVSWYQQTPGQGLQFLFEYFSETQRNKGNFPGRFSGRQFSNSRSEMNVSTLELGDSALYLCACAPYDTNTGELFFGEGSRLTVL.

The chain is built from TRBV6-1 and TRBJ1-2; D call uncertain. The V and J ends lost 3 bases and 8 bases respectively, with 13 bases between them. This CDR3 comprises 13 residues. In germline, CDR1 is MNHNS, CDR2 SASEGT. In nucleotides, the CDR3 is TGTGCCAGCAGTGACACGGAACTATGGGGCTACACCTTC. Translating it yields CASSDTELWGYTF.

This clonotype was counted a few times. V is TRBV19 and J is TRBJ1-5, with TRBD1 matching 7 bases. The CDR3 runs to 16 residues. CDR1 is LNHDA, CDR2 SQIVND, per germline (reference sequence). V lost 8 bases and J lost 5; bases outside the gene matches: 15. CDR3: CASSRKRDRVDQPQHF. The CDR3 DNA reads as TGTGCCAGTTCACGCAAAAGAGACAGGGTCGATCAGCCCCAGCATTTT.

The chain has TRBV7-6 and TRBJ2-7, with D unresolved. Germline V gives CDR1 SGHVS, CDR2 FNYEAQ. The V end was cut by 5 bases, the J end by 2 bases, with 10 bases between. The CDR3 extends over 13 amino acids. CDR3 DNA: TGTGCCAGCAGCACCCGGTTCCCCTACGAGCAGTACTTC. Encoded protein: CASSTRFPYEQYF.

This clonotype was detected a few times. The V call is TRBV7-2, the J call TRBJ2-5; the match to TRBD1 covers 8 bases. The CDR3 has 16 residues. After removal of 2 bases from V and 1 base from J, the junction contained 6 bases not matched to a gene. CDR1 and CDR2 from the germline V gene are SGHTA and FQGNSA. CDR3 protein: CASSLTGTGLQETQYF. For the CDR3, the DNA is TGTGCCAGCAGCTTAACCGGGACAGGACTCCAAGAGACCCAGTACTTC. The variable domain in full, completed from reference TRBV7-2 and TRBJ2-5, reads GAGVSQSPSNKVTEKGKDVELRCDPISGHTALYWYRQSLGQGLEFLIYFQGNSAPDKSGLPSDRFSAERTGGSVSTLTIQRTQQEDSAVYLCASSLTGTGLQETQYFGPGTRLLVL.

This sequence joins TRBV7-2 and TRBJ2-3; possibly TRBD2 for D (6 bases). The CDR3 is made up of 15 amino acids. V shed 2 bases and J shed 2 bases, with 11 bases lying between them. CDR1 and CDR2 (germline): SGHTA, FQGNSA. The CDR3 nucleotides read TGTGCCAGCAGCTTAATAGCGGAATACACAGATACGCAGTATTTT. As protein: CASSLIAEYTDTQYF.

This clonotype was detected many times. The V gene is TRBV19, the J gene TRBJ2-5; D gene unclear. Germline V gene sequence: CDR1 LNHDA, CDR2 SQIVND (reference sequence). V lost 4 bases and J lost 5, with 11 bases in between. The CDR3 covers 13 residues. DNA of the CDR3: TGTGCCAGTAGTAGGCTCCTCCGGGAGACCCAGTACTTC. Translated, it gives CASSRLLRETQYF.

At least ten counts were recorded for this clonotype. The V gene is TRBV11-2, the J gene TRBJ1-3; no clear D gene. Per the germline V gene, CDR1 is SGHAT and CDR2 is FQNNGV. This CDR3 has 18 residues. The V end was cut by 5 bases, the J end by 0 bases, with 20 bases between. The CDR3 here is CASSLLTWRKSSGNTIYF. Here the CDR3 DNA reads TGTGCCAGCAGCCTCCTCACTTGGAGAAAGAGCTCTGGAAACACCATATATTTT.